This T cell receptor beta chain comes out of a study of T cell repertoires in ileal Crohn's disease. The wider study: M0 samples are biopsies from inflamed ileum in the resection specimen. Roughly 470 nanograms of biopsy DNA per sample underwent TCRB immunosequencing. The study, taken as a whole, reports: Active smokers at surgery had more clonal expansions than non-smokers.

The junction had 5 bases not matched to a gene; V was cut back by 0 bases and J by 8 bases. This CDR3 spans 14 amino acids. Germline V gene sequence: CDR1 SGHRS, CDR2 YFSETQ. TCRdb's table, derived via immunoSEQ multiplex PCR, lists solely in-frame clones and lacks some. The data hold about 5,500 clones, with around 80% observed a single time. Noted time point: inflamed ileum from the surgical specimen. Points on this clone: Its antigen is undetermined.

The V gene is TRBV5-1, the J gene TRBJ1-2; 9 positions match TRBD1. The receptor comes from an adult with Crohn's disease. The material sequenced was ileal tissue. CDR3 residues: CASSLASGTGGYTF. The CDR3 nucleotides read TGCGCCAGCAGCTTGGCCTCCGGGACAGGGGGCTACACCTTC. The full variable domain, with the rest looked up from reference TRBV5-1 and TRBJ1-2, is KAGVTQTPRYLIKTRGQQVTLSCSPISGHRSVSWYQQTPGQGLQFLFEYFSETQRNKGNFPGRFSGRQFSNSRSEMNVSTLELGDSALYLCASSLASGTGGYTFGSGTRLTVV.